Below, 4 T cell receptor beta chains from the same sample are listed, as sequenced in a study of beta chain features in type 1 diabetes. No antigens are known for them. All of the isolated RNA was reverse transcribed, so expressed TCRB transcripts were sequenced. Method: immunoSEQ multiplex PCR; TCRdb's copy keeps in-frame clones and lacks some. Altogether about 230,000 clones are present, 16% being singletons, with the ten largest covering more than 0.075%. Study findings and constraints: Shortening of TCRB CDR3s, moderate but significant, appeared in all four CD4+ subsets of Type 1 diabetes patients.

Material: naive CD4+ T cells from blood. The receptor source for this set is a man aged 25 to 40 with type 1 diabetes.

Concerning this clone: At one boundary the junction diverges from the germline segment, which might be a read error. The CDR3 reads CASTVGRGVETQYF. Written as DNA, the CDR3 is TGTGCCAGCACCGTAGGGAGGGGAGTAGAGACCCAGTACTTC. The J gene is TRBJ2-5, the V gene TRBV9; 7 nucleotides line up with TRBD2. The CDR3 is 14 residues long. From germline, CDR1 is SGDLS and CDR2 YYNGEE. Full variable domain (outside the CDR3, taken from reference TRBV9 and TRBJ2-5): DSGVTQTPKHLITATGQRVTLRCSPRSGDLSVYWYQQSLDQGLQFLIQYYNGEERAKGNILERFSAQQFPDLHSELNLSSLELGDSALYFCASTVGRGVETQYFGPGTRLLVL.

This clone was detected a few times. This chain links TRBV29-1 with TRBJ1-1; D might be TRBD1 (6 bases). Between the trimmed V and J ends, which lost 4 bases and 4 bases, there was a span of 10 bases. CDR3 length: 12 amino acids. CDR1 and CDR2 (germline): SQVTM, ANQGSEA. Written as DNA, the CDR3 is TGCAGCGTTGCAGGGGTGGGCACTGAAGCTTTCTTT. Residues: CSVAGVGTEAFF.

V usage is TRBV7-2 and J usage is TRBJ2-7; TRBD2 matches 7 bases. V trimming: 4 bases; J trimming: 2 bases; junction bases outside the gene matches: 8. The CDR3 consists of 15 residues. The germline CDR1 and CDR2 sequences are SGHTA and FQGNSA. The CDR3 nucleotides read TGTGCCAGCAGCTCGGCCCTAGGGACTACCTACGAGCAGTACTTC. Protein product: CASSSALGTTYEQYF.

The V call is TRBV14, the J call TRBJ2-5; D gene ambiguous. Trimming pared 3 bases from V and 2 bases from J, leaving 13 bases between. The CDR3 runs 15 residues. The germline V gene has CDR1 SGHDN and CDR2 FVKESK. The CDR3, as DNA: TGTGCCAGCAGCCATGAAAATGTACTTCAAGAGACCCAGTACTTC. This codes for CASSHENVLQETQYF.